These 32 T cell receptor beta chains came from one sample sequenced in a study of blood T cell repertoires in COVID-19. TCRdb's table, derived via immunoSEQ multiplex PCR, lists solely in-frame clones and lacks some. Counted here are about 50,000 clones, around 86% occurring once; the ten biggest clones make up over 5%. Sequencing was performed on peripheral blood. The receptors originated from a man aged 45 to 65 with active COVID-19.

The V call is TRBV6-6, the J call TRBJ2-1; maybe TRBD2 (6 bases). The germline V gene has CDR1 MNHNY and CDR2 SVGAGI (reference sequence). Trimming took 4 bases from V and 11 from J, leaving 15 bases between them. CDR3 length equals 13 residues. DNA of the CDR3: TGTGCCAGCAGTTCTATCTGGGGGGAAAAGCAGTTCTTC. Amino acid sequence: CASSSIWGEKQFF.

The rearrangement uses TRBV27 and TRBJ2-2, with D maybe TRBD2 (5 bases). This CDR3 is built from 14 residues. From germline, CDR1 is MNHEY and CDR2 SMNVEV (reference sequence). Trimming pared 2 bases from V and 4 bases from J, leaving 8 bases between. In DNA, the CDR3 is TGTGCCAGCAGTTTACTTGGGAGCACCGGGGAGCTGTTTTTT. Protein product: CASSLLGSTGELFF.

This sequence joins TRBV5-4 and TRBJ2-2; no clear D. Per germline, CDR1 SGHNT and CDR2 YYREEE (reference sequence). V lost 5 bases and J lost 6, with 17 bases in between. There are 15 residues in the CDR3. The CDR3 region has the DNA TGTGCCAGCAGTTCGGGTCCGGGTCTCGCCGGGGAGCTGTTTTTT. Protein: CASSSGPGLAGELFF.

J is TRBJ2-5 and V is TRBV10-3; D not certain. The germline gives CDR1 ENHRY, CDR2 SYGVKD. This CDR3 spans 13 amino acids. V was cut by 6 bases and J by 5 bases, with 13 bases left in between. CDR3 bases: TGTGCCATCAGAGTACAGCAATCGGAGACCCAGTACTTC. The encoded protein is CAIRVQQSETQYF.

The rearrangement uses TRBV19 and TRBJ2-6, with 7 bases matching TRBD1. V dropped 3 bases and J dropped 0; count of bases not matched to a gene: 5. CDR3 length: 17 residues. Per the germline V gene, CDR1 is LNHDA and CDR2 is SQIVND (reference sequence). CDR3 in amino acids: CASSMTGFVSGANVLTF. CDR3 DNA sequence: TGTGCCAGTAGTATGACAGGGTTTGTCTCTGGGGCCAACGTCCTGACTTTC.

The sample holds a few counts of this clone. The chain is built from TRBV18 and TRBJ2-3, with a tentative D call TRBD2 (6 bases). CDR1 and CDR2 (germline): KGHSH, LQKENI. The CDR3 is made up of 17 amino acids. V lost 0 bases and J 3 bases, leaving 16 bases between the germline ends. The CDR3 region is CASSPPDVRSGTDTQYF. The CDR3 region has the DNA TGTGCCAGCTCACCACCAGATGTCAGAAGCGGGACAGATACGCAGTATTTT.

The chain recombines TRBV11-2 with TRBJ1-2; a possible D gene is TRBD1 (6 bases). This CDR3 is 15 amino acids long. Looked up from germline, CDR1 is SGHAT and CDR2 is FQNNGV. Trimming shortened V by 4 bases and J by 1 base, and 13 bases separated the two germline ends. The CDR3 is CASSWGPGGNYGYTF. CDR3 coding DNA: TGTGCCAGCAGCTGGGGGCCTGGTGGTAACTATGGCTACACCTTC.

J is TRBJ1-6 and V is TRBV19; TRBD1 is a possible D gene (6 bases). There are 15 residues in the CDR3. Germline assignment: CDR1 LNHDA and CDR2 SQIVND (reference sequence). V lost 5 bases and J 5 bases, leaving 13 bases between the germline ends. DNA for the CDR3: TGTGCCAGTAGTGGTAACAGGGCCGATAATTCACCCCTCCACTTT. It is translated as CASSGNRADNSPLHF.

This clone was seen a handful of times. The gene calls are TRBV27 and TRBJ1-1; the D gene is possibly TRBD1 (6 bases). V lost 6 bases, J lost 4 bases, and 12 bases lay in between. The CDR3 loop spans 13 amino acids. Germline V gene lookup returns CDR1 MNHEY and CDR2 SMNVEV (reference sequence). CDR3 nucleotides: TGTGCCAGCAGCGACAGGTTTGGCACTGAAGCTTTCTTT. Encoded protein: CASSDRFGTEAFF.

The chain couples TRBV19 to TRBJ2-5; 9 nucleotides align to TRBD1. Germline-derived CDR1 and CDR2 are LNHDA and SQIVND (reference sequence). V shed 5 bases, J shed 4 bases, and the junction held 8 bases outside the gene matches. This CDR3 region has 15 residues. Here the CDR3 DNA reads TGTGCCAGTAGTCGGTGGGGACAGGGTGGAGAGACCCAGTACTTC. This gives the protein CASSRWGQGGETQYF.

This clone came up a few times. The chain combines TRBV2 with TRBJ1-2, with a possible D match to TRBD1 (6 bases). V was pared by 5 bases and J by 1 base, with 8 bases between. The CDR3 spans 13 residues. Germline V gene sequence: CDR1 SNHLY, CDR2 FYNNEI. Here the CDR3 DNA reads TGTGCCAGCAGTACGGACAGTAACTATGGCTACACCTTC. Protein product: CASSTDSNYGYTF.

This chain links TRBV30 with TRBJ1-6; D ambiguous. The CDR3 runs 13 residues. Trimming stripped 5 bases from V and 9 bases from J, with 14 bases between. Germline loops: CDR1 GTSNPN, CDR2 SVGIG (reference sequence). The CDR3 protein is CAWGEESSSPLHF. DNA for the CDR3: TGTGCCTGGGGGGAGGAAAGTAGTTCACCCCTCCACTTT.

The chain uses TRBV3-1 (or the pseudogene TRBV3-2) and TRBJ2-5; no clear D. The V end was cut by 0 bases, the J end by 5 bases, with 10 bases between. The CDR3 consists of 14 residues. Per the germline V gene, CDR1 is LGHDT and CDR2 is YNNKEL (reference sequence). CDR3 region: CASSQDWARETQYF. CDR3 sequence (DNA): TGTGCCAGCAGCCAAGATTGGGCTCGGGAGACCCAGTACTTC.

The chain carries TRBV6-5 and TRBJ1-2, with D tentatively TRBD1 (6 bases). CDR3 length: 14 residues. Germline loops: CDR1 MNHEY, CDR2 SVGAGI. Trimming shortened V by 6 bases and J by 8 bases, and 19 bases separated the two germline ends. The CDR3 DNA reads TGTGCCAGCAGAAACCAGGGGTCTAACTGGGGCTACACCTTC. This gives the protein CASRNQGSNWGYTF.

The V call is TRBV30, the J call TRBJ2-3; TRBD1 matches at 8 bases. This CDR3 is built from 13 residues. The germline V gene encodes CDR1 GTSNPN and CDR2 SVGIG (reference sequence). V was pared by 5 bases and J by 6 bases, with 7 bases of the junction left unmatched. Here the CDR3 DNA reads TGTGCCTGGGGACAGGGATTTGTGGATACGCAGTATTTT. This codes for CAWGQGFVDTQYF. The full variable domain, completed using reference TRBV30 and TRBJ2-3, is SQTIHQWPATLVQPVGSPLSLECTVEGTSNPNLYWYRQAAGRGLQLLFYSVGIGQISSEVPQNLSASRPQDRQFILSSKKLLLSDSGFYLCAWGQGFVDTQYFGPGTRLTVL.

This clone was observed a handful of times. The identical CDR3 is also encoded by other nucleotide sequences in the sample. The V and J genes are TRBV3-1 (or the pseudogene TRBV3-2) and TRBJ1-3; no clear D. This CDR3 region has 14 residues. Trimming shortened V by 0 bases and J by 5 bases, and 8 bases separated the two germline ends. Germline loops: CDR1 LGHDT, CDR2 YNNKEL (reference sequence). The CDR3 protein is CASSQEAARNTIYF. The CDR3 region has the DNA TGTGCCAGCAGCCAAGAGGCGGCCCGAAACACCATATATTTT.

The chain couples TRBV7-9 to TRBJ2-7, with D possibly matching TRBD2 (5 bases). Deletions cut 5 bases from V and 0 bases from J, with 8 bases between. Looked up from germline, CDR1 is SEHNR and CDR2 is FQNEAQ (reference sequence). The CDR3 sequence is 13 residues long. The CDR3 sequence is CASSTTSSYEQYF. Here the CDR3 DNA reads TGTGCCAGCAGCACTACTAGCTCCTACGAGCAGTACTTC.

The genes are TRBV6-6 and TRBJ2-7, with TRBD1 matching over 8 bases. The ends lost 5 bases at V and 2 bases at J; junction bases unmatched: 8. The CDR3 runs to 15 residues. CDR1 and CDR2 from the germline V gene are MNHNY and SVGAGI (reference sequence). DNA of the CDR3: TGTGCCAGCAGTGCCCTGGGACAGGCAGCCTACGAGCAGTACTTC. Amino acids: CASSALGQAAYEQYF.

The V call is TRBV15, the J call TRBJ2-5; the D is unclear. The V gene's germline CDR1 is LNHNV and CDR2 YYDKDF (reference sequence). V was shortened by 1 base and J by 2 bases, with 8 bases between the two germline ends. This CDR3 comprises 14 residues. CDR3 nucleotides: TGTGCCACCAGCAGAGCGCAGCGACAAGAGACCCAGTACTTC. Translating gives CATSRAQRQETQYF.

The V and J genes are TRBV6-5 and TRBJ1-2; D is possibly TRBD1 (6 bases). Trimming took 0 bases from V and 7 from J, leaving 9 bases between them. This CDR3 comprises 13 residues. Germline assignment: CDR1 MNHEY and CDR2 SVGAGI. The DNA for the CDR3 is TGTGCCAGCAGTTACTCCGAAGGGGGTGGCTACACCTTC. Protein sequence: CASSYSEGGGYTF.

The rearrangement uses TRBV3-1 (or the pseudogene TRBV3-2) and TRBJ2-7; 8 bases fit TRBD1. The CDR3 length is 15 residues. Germline CDR1 reads LGHDT; CDR2 reads YNNKEL (reference sequence). The ends lost 3 bases at V and 3 bases at J; junction bases unmatched: 7. CDR3 sequence: CASSHPGTGYYEQYF. CDR3 bases: TGTGCCAGCAGCCATCCCGGGACAGGTTACTACGAGCAGTACTTC.

The rearrangement joins TRBV18 to TRBJ2-2, with D possibly being TRBD2 (5 bases). Looked up from germline, CDR1 is KGHSH and CDR2 is LQKENI. The germline V and J ends were trimmed by 2 bases and 7 bases, with 11 bases remaining between them. This CDR3 region has 14 residues. CDR3 DNA sequence: TGTGCCAGCTCACCAGAGAGGGCGGTCGGGGAGCTGTTTTTT. This gives the protein CASSPERAVGELFF.

The chain carries TRBV19 and TRBJ2-1; 10 bases are a match to TRBD2. Germline CDR1 is LNHDA and CDR2 is SQIVND (reference sequence). This CDR3 region has 18 residues. V shed 0 bases and J 3 bases; nucleotides not matched to a gene: 8. CDR3 sequence reads: CASSIEPPGLAFYNEQFF. CDR3 bases: TGTGCCAGTAGTATAGAACCACCGGGACTAGCGTTCTACAATGAGCAGTTCTTC. The variable domain in full, completed from reference TRBV19 and TRBJ2-1, reads DGGITQSPKYLFRKEGQNVTLSCEQNLNHDAMYWYRQDPGQGLRLIYYSQIVNDFQKGDIAEGYSVSREKKESFPLTVTSAQKNPTAFYLCASSIEPPGLAFYNEQFFGPGTRLTVL.

This clone turned up a few times. The chain combines TRBV6-5 with TRBJ2-7; TRBD1 aligns across 11 bases. Germline CDR1 is MNHEY and CDR2 is SVGAGI. The CDR3 has 14 residues. J was trimmed by 7 bases and V by 3 bases; bases with no gene match: 5. Here the CDR3 reads CASSYGQGAREQYF. CDR3 nucleotides: TGTGCCAGCAGTTATGGACAGGGGGCGCGTGAGCAGTACTTC.

The rearrangement uses TRBV2 and TRBJ2-3; possibly TRBD1 for D (6 bases). Germline CDR1 reads SNHLY; CDR2 reads FYNNEI. V was cut by 4 bases and J by 5 bases, with 16 bases left in between. The CDR3 is 15 residues long. The CDR3 sequence: CASSGGTTGIDTQYF. In nucleotides, the CDR3 is TGTGCCAGCAGTGGGGGAACCACAGGGATAGATACGCAGTATTTT.

The gene calls are TRBV6-5 and TRBJ1-5, with D perhaps TRBD1 (6 bases). The germline V gene encodes CDR1 MNHEY and CDR2 SVGAGI. This CDR3 comprises 14 residues. V lost 6 bases, J lost 2 bases, and 11 bases lay in between. As DNA, the CDR3 is TGTGCCAGCAGCCGGACAGCCGGCAATCAGCCCCAGCATTTT. Amino acid sequence: CASSRTAGNQPQHF.

V and J are TRBV2 and TRBJ2-7; D may be TRBD1 (6 bases). CDR1 and CDR2 (germline): SNHLY, FYNNEI. V was pared by 4 bases and J by 0 bases, with 10 bases between. The CDR3 is 14 amino acids. The CDR3 is CASSGQGPSYEQYF. The CDR3 coding sequence is TGTGCCAGCAGTGGCCAGGGGCCCTCCTACGAGCAGTACTTC.

This clone was seen a handful of times. The chain carries TRBV5-4 and TRBJ1-3; 8 bases are shared with TRBD1. The V segment lost 5 bases and the J segment 4 bases; nucleotides outside the gene matches: 2. CDR3 length equals 13 residues. CDR1 SGHNT and CDR2 YYREEE come from the germline V gene (reference sequence). Here the CDR3 reads CASRDRAGNTIYF. In DNA, the CDR3 is TGTGCCAGCAGGGACAGGGCAGGAAACACCATATATTTT. Supplemented by reference TRBV5-4 and TRBJ1-3, the full variable domain reads ETGVTQSPTHLIKTRGQQVTLRCSSQSGHNTVSWYQQALGQGPQFIFQYYREEENGRGNFPPRFSGLQFPNYSSELNVNALELDDSALYLCASRDRAGNTIYFGEGSWLTVV.

The V gene is TRBV5-1, the J gene TRBJ2-3; TRBD2 is a possible D gene (5 bases). The length of the CDR3 is 15 residues. V was pared by 0 bases and J by 0 bases, with 8 bases between. Germline CDR1 SGHRS, CDR2 YFSETQ. The CDR3 is CASSLEPGSTDTQYF. In nucleotides, the CDR3 is TGCGCCAGCAGCTTGGAACCGGGGAGCACAGATACGCAGTATTTT.

This rearrangement joins TRBV5-1 to TRBJ2-1; TRBD2 agrees at 11 bases. The CDR3 is made up of 15 amino acids. The germline V gene encodes CDR1 SGHRS and CDR2 YFSETQ. With 4 bases clipped from V and 8 bases from J, the junction kept 8 bases outside the gene matches. Here the CDR3 reads CASSTTSGSIYEQFF. CDR3 nucleotide sequence: TGCGCCAGCAGCACCACTAGCGGGAGCATCTATGAGCAGTTCTTC.

The chain links TRBV10-3 to TRBJ1-6; D might be TRBD1 (6 bases). The CDR3 is 13 residues long. V lost 6 bases to trimming and J lost 7 bases, with 10 bases between them. Germline loops: CDR1 ENHRY, CDR2 SYGVKD. CDR3: CAISQDRNSPLHF. The CDR3 DNA is TGTGCCATCAGCCAAGACAGGAATTCACCCCTCCACTTT.

J is TRBJ2-3 and V is TRBV6-2 or TRBV6-3, with a tentative D call TRBD2 (5 bases). The germline V and J ends were trimmed by 2 bases and 4 bases, with 7 bases remaining between them. This CDR3 has 13 amino acids. The germline gives CDR1 MNHEY, CDR2 SVGEGT. This CDR3 is CASSYLLADTQYF. CDR3 coding DNA: TGTGCCAGCAGTTACCTACTAGCAGATACGCAGTATTTT.